Described below is a single T cell receptor beta chain sequence and its context. The antigen it recognizes is unknown. No quality values exist for individual bases; no much larger clone is one base distant. In the same sample, other DNA sequences code for this CDR3. TCRbeta CDR3 regions were amplified from genomic DNA using the immunoSEQ Assay, a bias-controlled multiplex PCR. On the authors' methods: Within the assay, amplification of reference gene primers was used to estimate how many nucleated cells each sample contained. Sequence reads were collapsed and filtered to measure the absolute abundance of every unique TCRbeta CDR3 rearrangement. For each sample, productive Simpson clonality was calculated as the square root of Simpson's diversity index over productive rearrangements. The table comes from immuneACCESS by way of TCRdb, which keeps in-frame sequences with V and J called. Part of the clones is missing from these tables; in studies checked, under half for an unresolved V gene and the rest for unknown reasons. Clonal size and the V and J genes are those of that table, whereas D and trimming came from the DNA. In all, the sample holds some 22,000 clones, and 80% to 90% of those were seen once. The ten most abundant clones make up just over 25% of the sample.

Collaborating institutions collected whole blood in K2EDTA tubes following their own protocols. For TCRbeta analysis, collaborator samples were shipped as frozen whole blood, as isolated PBMCs, or as DNA extracted from either sample type. The data were taken from a study of blood T cell repertoires in COVID-19 (dated by TCRdb to 2018 to 2020). For the study in its entirety: The collaborator samples originated in the United States, Italy and Spain and spanned the acute and convalescent phases of COVID-19. A freely available public database, intended as a resource for researchers studying the immune response to SARS-CoV-2, is where the repertoires were released. The prospective study material was composed of cDNA or gDNA derived from T cells, B-cell-depleted T cells, or PBMCs. Deeply sampled blood TCRbeta repertoires from subjects exposed to, actively infected with, or recovered from COVID-19 were included in the dataset. Sample metadata almost always included a de-identified subject ID, COVID-19 status, age in years and sex. HLA class I and class II types, where available, came from metadata supplied by the sample provider rather than from assay-based typing. Samples were obtained from the ongoing ImmuneRACE study (first 160 participants) and from some 1,300 subjects provided by 6 global collaborators.

Beyond this particular receptor, the publication reports: The amount of clinical and demographic metadata varied by source and participant and was provided uncurated.

The TCR originated in a human donor with active COVID-19. The donor label of this sample is uncertain. The sequenced material came from peripheral blood.

The CDR3 here reads CASSLAGGYGYTF. The nucleotides read TGTGCCAGCAGTTTAGCAGGGGGCTATGGCTACACCTTC. Recombination connected TRBV12-3 or TRBV12-4 to TRBJ1-2; TRBD1 could be the D gene, as 6 bases match. Counted from cysteine to phenylalanine, this CDR3 has 13 amino acids. Only the CDR3 region is kept as DNA, spanning 39 bases read in frame from base 1. V is pared back by 0 bases and J by 4 bases, with 6 bases lying between the germline termini.